This TCR beta chain was identified in a study of blood T cell repertoires in COVID-19. Turning to the study itself: Specimens from acute and convalescent COVID-19 originated in the United States, Italy and Spain. The cDNA or gDNA used as material had been derived from T cells, B-cell-depleted T cells, or PBMCs.

In the study's own analysis: Reference gene primer amplification in the assay estimated nucleated cell counts. TCRdb's copy holds only in-frame clones and misses some; the assay was immunoSEQ multiplex PCR. That table is the source of V, J and clone size, and D and trimming were worked out from the DNA. The sample yields about 140,000 clones, around 88% seen once. V lost 5 bases and J lost 2; bases outside the gene matches: 5. Germline V CDR1 and CDR2: SGHAT, FQNNGV. The CDR3 has 15 residues. The gene calls are TRBV11-2 and TRBJ1-3; 8 bases are a match to TRBD1. The sequencing sample was made of peripheral blood. This TCR was sampled from a human donor in a cohort sampled during active COVID-19. CDR3 loop: CASSPRTGPGNTIYF. The CDR3 DNA sequence: TGTGCCAGCAGCCCCCGGACAGGGCCTGGAAACACCATATATTTT.